The rows below give T cell receptor beta chains drawn from one sample of a study of TIL therapy for anti-PD-1-resistant metastatic lung cancer. Sequencing used immunoSEQ multiplex PCR; TCRdb keeps in-frame clones, though not all of them. Among 45,000 to 60,000 clones listed, roughly 70% were seen once. Sample: tumor tissue, taken at baseline. The receptors derive from a person between 25 and 79 years old with non-small cell lung cancer. The CDR3 runs from the conserved cysteine through the conserved F or W. D genes are given only for firm matches.

D gene: TRBD1; J gene: TRBJ2-7; V gene: TRBV11-2; CDR3 protein: CASSLLRGRTSYEQYF
D gene: .; J gene: TRBJ1-1; V gene: TRBV2; CDR3 protein: CASTFRGMNTEAFF
D gene: TRBD1; J gene: TRBJ2-3; V gene: TRBV5-1; CDR3 protein: CASSFLTGTDTQYF
D gene: .; J gene: TRBJ2-7; V gene: TRBV11-2; CDR3 protein: CASSFGLQGSEQYF
D gene: .; J gene: TRBJ1-2; V gene: TRBV6-1; CDR3 protein: CASNLQGFGGYTF
D gene: .; J gene: TRBJ2-5; V gene: TRBV13; CDR3 protein: CASSLESPETQYF
D gene: .; J gene: TRBJ2-7; V gene: TRBV29-1; CDR3 protein: CSVAPTGGGEQYF
D gene: .; J gene: TRBJ1-2; V gene: TRBV4-2; CDR3 protein: CASSQEGSRGYTF
D gene: TRBD2; J gene: TRBJ2-5; V gene: TRBV29-1; CDR3 protein: CSHTSGGAGETQYF
D gene: .; J gene: TRBJ2-1; V gene: TRBV11-3; CDR3 protein: CASSLNVIGEQFF
D gene: .; J gene: TRBJ2-3; V gene: TRBV10-3; CDR3 protein: CAIRASDTQYF
D gene: TRBD1; J gene: TRBJ2-5; V gene: TRBV11-2; CDR3 protein: CASSLGTGTQETQYF
D gene: .; J gene: TRBJ2-3; V gene: TRBV27; CDR3 protein: CASSLRVPGDTQYF
D gene: .; J gene: TRBJ2-7; V gene: TRBV12-2; CDR3 protein: CASRLGYEQYF